One sample yielded the 7 T cell receptor beta chains listed below, sequenced in a study of Tregs in tolerant kidney transplant recipients. Produced via immunoSEQ multiplex PCR; TCRdb's table is partial and in-frame only. The table records just over 30,000 clones, 70% to 85% of them present only once. Their antigens remain unidentified. Sequenced: Tregs from blood cultured with allogeneic cells. Receptor source: a human donor in good health.

V usage is TRBV7-2 and J usage is TRBJ2-3; D not certain. The length of the CDR3 is 15 residues. Germline V CDR1 and CDR2: SGHTA, FQGNSA. Deletions cut 3 bases from V and 0 bases from J, with 10 bases between. The CDR3 bases are TGTGCCAGCAGCTTTCGCGCTTCTAGCACAGATACGCAGTATTTT. Its protein product is CASSFRASSTDTQYF. Combining the CDR3 with reference TRBV7-2 and TRBJ2-3 gives the whole variable domain GAGVSQSPSNKVTEKGKDVELRCDPISGHTALYWYRQSLGQGLEFLIYFQGNSAPDKSGLPSDRFSAERTGGSVSTLTIQRTQQEDSAVYLCASSFRASSTDTQYFGPGTRLTVL.

V is TRBV10-3 and J is TRBJ2-4, with D perhaps TRBD2 (7 bases). Trimming removed 3 bases at V and 0 bases at J, with 21 bases between. The germline V gene has CDR1 ENHRY and CDR2 SYGVKD. The CDR3 has 19 amino acids. The DNA for the CDR3 is TGTGCCATCAGTGACCCGAAGGGGGGGGGAGAAATAGCCAAAAACATTCAGTACTTC. It codes for CAISDPKGGGEIAKNIQYF.

J is TRBJ2-5 and V is TRBV5-5, with D possibly TRBD2 on 7 matching bases. Germline V lookup: CDR1 SGHKS, CDR2 YYEKEE (reference sequence). This CDR3 is 15 amino acids long. Trimming pared 0 bases from V and 4 bases from J, leaving 13 bases between. The CDR3 nucleotides are TGTGCCAGCAGCTTGGAAGGGGGGGCCGGAGAGACCCAGTACTTC. Protein sequence: CASSLEGGAGETQYF.

The chain joins TRBV5-1 to TRBJ1-1; D gene unclear. The V end lost 0 bases, the J end lost 1 base, and 7 bases lay between the germline ends. In germline, CDR1 is SGHRS, CDR2 YFSETQ. CDR3 size: 14 residues. The CDR3 loop reads CASSLDPENTEAFF. In nucleotides, the CDR3 is TGCGCCAGCAGCTTGGACCCGGAGAACACTGAAGCTTTCTTT.

The chain employs TRBV4-1 and TRBJ2-5; 10 bases agree with TRBD2. The CDR3 spans 16 residues. The J segment lost 4 bases and the V segment lost 0 bases, leaving 5 bases of the junction unmatched. Per the germline V gene, CDR1 is MGHRA and CDR2 is YSYEKL. The CDR3 DNA is TGCGCCAGCAGCCAAGAGCGCGCTAGCGGGAGAGAGACCCAGTACTTC. The encoded protein is CASSQERASGRETQYF.

This chain links TRBV19 with TRBJ2-7; 7 positions match TRBD1. The V and J ends lost 5 bases and 1 base, in that order; junction bases with no gene match: 8. Germline V CDR1 and CDR2: LNHDA, SQIVND (reference sequence). The CDR3 is 15 amino acids. The CDR3 bases are TGTGCCAGTAGTTCCCGACAGGGTCTTTCCTACGAGCAGTACTTC. This codes for CASSSRQGLSYEQYF. The complete variable domain, with remaining parts taken from reference TRBV19 and TRBJ2-7, reads DGGITQSPKYLFRKEGQNVTLSCEQNLNHDAMYWYRQDPGQGLRLIYYSQIVNDFQKGDIAEGYSVSREKKESFPLTVTSAQKNPTAFYLCASSSRQGLSYEQYFGPGTRLTVT.

CDR3 DNA: TGCGCCAGCAATGGACAGGGGGCCGGCGGGGAGCTGTTTTTT. Translating it yields CASNGQGAGGELFF. The V and J genes are TRBV5-1 and TRBJ2-2, with 11 bases that match TRBD1. The germline CDR1 and CDR2 sequences are SGHRS and YFSETQ. Germline trimming cut 6 bases from V and 7 bases from J; bases unmatched to any gene: 5. CDR3 length: 14 residues.